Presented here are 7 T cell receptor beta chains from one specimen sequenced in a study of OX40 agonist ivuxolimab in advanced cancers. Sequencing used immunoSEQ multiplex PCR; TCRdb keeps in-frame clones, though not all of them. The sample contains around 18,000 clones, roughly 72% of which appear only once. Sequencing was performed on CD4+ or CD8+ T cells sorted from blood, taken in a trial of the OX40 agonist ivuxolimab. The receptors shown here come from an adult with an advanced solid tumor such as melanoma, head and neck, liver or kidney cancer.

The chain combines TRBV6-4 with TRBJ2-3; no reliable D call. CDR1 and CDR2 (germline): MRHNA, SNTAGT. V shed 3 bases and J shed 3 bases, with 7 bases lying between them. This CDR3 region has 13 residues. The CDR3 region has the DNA TGTGCCAGCAGTGAATCCGCAACAGATACGCAGTATTTT. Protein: CASSESATDTQYF.

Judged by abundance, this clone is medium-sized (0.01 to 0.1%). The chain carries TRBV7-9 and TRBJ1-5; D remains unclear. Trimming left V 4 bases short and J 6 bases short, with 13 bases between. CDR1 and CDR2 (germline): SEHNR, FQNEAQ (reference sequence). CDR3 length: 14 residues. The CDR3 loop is CASSWGGSGQPQHF. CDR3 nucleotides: TGTGCCAGCAGCTGGGGAGGGTCCGGTCAGCCCCAGCATTTT.

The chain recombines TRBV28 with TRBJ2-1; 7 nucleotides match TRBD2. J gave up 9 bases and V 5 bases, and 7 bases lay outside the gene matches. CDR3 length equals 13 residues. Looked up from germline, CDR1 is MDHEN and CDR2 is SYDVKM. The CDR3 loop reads CASSGRVWGEQFF. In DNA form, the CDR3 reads TGTGCCAGCAGTGGGAGGGTATGGGGTGAGCAGTTCTTC.

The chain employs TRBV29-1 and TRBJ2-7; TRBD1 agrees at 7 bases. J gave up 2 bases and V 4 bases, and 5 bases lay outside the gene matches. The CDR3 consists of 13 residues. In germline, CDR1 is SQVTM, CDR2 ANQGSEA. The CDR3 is CSVAGTEPYEQYF. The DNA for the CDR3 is TGCAGCGTTGCCGGGACAGAGCCCTACGAGCAGTACTTC.

The CDR3 spells CASSYGGLETQYF. In DNA form, the CDR3 reads TGTGCCAGCAGTTACGGGGGCCTCGAGACCCAGTACTTC. V gene TRBV6-5 combines with J gene TRBJ2-5; a weak D match, TRBD1 (6 bases). Between the trimmed V and J ends, which lost 2 bases and 5 bases, there was a span of 9 bases. CDR3 size: 13 residues. Germline CDR1 MNHEY, CDR2 SVGAGI.

This CDR3 is CASSLQGINTEAFF. Here the CDR3 DNA reads TGTGCCAGCAGCTTGCAGGGAATTAACACTGAAGCTTTCTTT. The J gene is TRBJ1-1, the V gene TRBV11-2; perhaps TRBD1 as D (5 bases). Germline V CDR1 and CDR2: SGHAT, FQNNGV. Trimming cost V 3 bases and J 2 bases, with 10 bases left between them. The CDR3 extends over 14 amino acids.

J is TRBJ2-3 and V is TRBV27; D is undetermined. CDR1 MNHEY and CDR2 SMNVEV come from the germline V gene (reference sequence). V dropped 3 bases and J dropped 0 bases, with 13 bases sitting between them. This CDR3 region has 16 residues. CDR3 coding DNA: TGTGCCAGCAGTTTTTTGACCGGCCGTAGCACAGATACGCAGTATTTT. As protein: CASSFLTGRSTDTQYF.